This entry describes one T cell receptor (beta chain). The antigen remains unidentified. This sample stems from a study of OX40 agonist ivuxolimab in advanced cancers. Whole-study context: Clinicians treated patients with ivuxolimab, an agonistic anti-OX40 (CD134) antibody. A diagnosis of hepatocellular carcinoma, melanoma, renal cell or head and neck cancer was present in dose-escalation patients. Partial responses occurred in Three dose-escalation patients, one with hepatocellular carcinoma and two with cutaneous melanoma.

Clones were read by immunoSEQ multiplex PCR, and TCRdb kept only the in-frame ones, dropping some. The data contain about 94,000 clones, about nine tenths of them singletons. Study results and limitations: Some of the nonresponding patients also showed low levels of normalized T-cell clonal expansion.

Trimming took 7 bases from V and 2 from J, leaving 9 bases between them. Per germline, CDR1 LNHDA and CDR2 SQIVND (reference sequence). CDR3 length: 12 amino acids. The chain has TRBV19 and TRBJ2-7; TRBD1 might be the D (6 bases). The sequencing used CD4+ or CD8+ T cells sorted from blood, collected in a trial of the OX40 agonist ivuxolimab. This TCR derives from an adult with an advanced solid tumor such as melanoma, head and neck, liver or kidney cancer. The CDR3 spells CASTEGAYEQYF. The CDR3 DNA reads TGTGCCAGTACAGAGGGGGCCTACGAGCAGTACTTC.